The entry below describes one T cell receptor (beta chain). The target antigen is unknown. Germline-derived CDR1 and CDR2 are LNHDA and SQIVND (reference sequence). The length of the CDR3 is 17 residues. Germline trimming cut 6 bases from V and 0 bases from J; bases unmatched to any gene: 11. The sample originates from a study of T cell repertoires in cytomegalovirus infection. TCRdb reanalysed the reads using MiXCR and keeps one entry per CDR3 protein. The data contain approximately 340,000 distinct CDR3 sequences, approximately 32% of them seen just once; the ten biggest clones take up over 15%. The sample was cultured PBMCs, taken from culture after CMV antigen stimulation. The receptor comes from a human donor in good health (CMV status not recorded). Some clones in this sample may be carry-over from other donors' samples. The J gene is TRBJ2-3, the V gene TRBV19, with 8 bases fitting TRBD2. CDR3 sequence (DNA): TGTGCCAGTAGCTCCCTCAGGGCTAGCGGGAGCACAGATACGCAGTATTTT. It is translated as CASSSLRASGSTDTQYF.